This TCR beta chain emerged from a study of Graves' ophthalmopathy and Graves' hyperthyroidism. Whole-study context: Peripheral blood sampling occurred at initial diagnosis, before any treatment.

The CDR3 is made up of 14 amino acids. Germline CDR1 is LNHDA and CDR2 is SQIVND (reference sequence). Unmatched junction bases numbered 6, after V lost 7 bases and J lost 3 bases. RNA transcripts served as template for amplifying TCR beta CDR3 sequences. Amplification began with first-round RT-PCR using HTBI primers, then second-round multiplex PCR was performed. TCRdb reprocessed the multiplex PCR reads with MiXCR, giving one entry per CDR3 protein. The table lists approximately 640,000 distinct CDR3 sequences, about two fifths of them singletons. Active ophthalmopathy (CAS at least 3, NOSPECS at least 4), lasting under 3 months.

The sequence was obtained from an adult man with Graves' ophthalmopathy. This rearrangement joins TRBV19 to TRBJ1-2, with 9 bases lining up with TRBD1. The sequencing input was peripheral blood. The CDR3 reads CASIGQGTDYGYTF. CDR3 nucleotides: TGTGCCAGTATCGGACAGGGGACGGACTATGGCTACACCTTC.